Each of the 28 T cell receptor beta chains below was sequenced from the same sample in a study of neoadjuvant nivolumab and ipilimumab in lung cancer. Libraries were prepared by immunoSEQ multiplex PCR; TCRdb keeps only in-frame clonotypes and omits some of them. The table has 4,500 to 5,000 clones, 60% to 85% seen once. Sequenced material: normal lung tissue adjacent to the tumor, taken after neoadjuvant nivolumab, alone or with ipilimumab, at or shortly before surgery. All receptors derive from an adult with non-small cell lung cancer. Some clones in this sample may be carry-over from other donors' samples.

The genes are TRBV30 and TRBJ1-5; D remains unclear. Germline CDR1 GTSNPN, CDR2 SVGIG (reference sequence). With 2 bases removed from V and 0 bases from J, the gap between germline ends came to 5 bases. The CDR3 consists of 13 residues. The CDR3 bases are TGTGCCTGGAGTTCCAATAGCAATCAGCCCCAGCATTTT. It specifies CAWSSNSNQPQHF.

In its sample, this clone was seen once. The V call is TRBV6-1, the J call TRBJ1-5; D is undetermined. With 7 bases removed from V and 2 bases from J, the gap between germline ends came to 9 bases. The CDR3 extends over 13 amino acids. Per the germline V gene, CDR1 is MNHNS and CDR2 is SASEGT. CDR3 sequence (DNA): TGTGCCAGCACGGGTCGGGGCAATCAGCCCCAGCATTTT. As protein: CASTGRGNQPQHF.

This clone ranks as large. The chain links TRBV4-1 to TRBJ2-2; D unresolved. Trimming removed 4 bases from V and 5 bases from J, with 20 bases in between. CDR1 is MGHRA, CDR2 YSYEKL, per germline. The CDR3 loop spans 17 amino acids. The DNA for the CDR3 is TGCGCCAGCAGCCTTCCCTGGACCCGTCGTGGAACCGGGGAGCTGTTTTTT. Translated: CASSLPWTRRGTGELFF.

The chain combines TRBV19 with TRBJ1-2; 7 positions match TRBD1. The length of the CDR3 is 12 residues. From germline, CDR1 is LNHDA and CDR2 SQIVND (reference sequence). The trim removed 10 bases at V and 6 bases at J, leaving 8 bases unmatched. Here the CDR3 reads CATSQGRHGYTF. CDR3 bases: TGTGCCACGTCACAGGGGCGTCATGGCTACACCTTC. Complete variable domain (other parts from reference TRBV19 and TRBJ1-2): DGGITQSPKYLFRKEGQNVTLSCEQNLNHDAMYWYRQDPGQGLRLIYYSQIVNDFQKGDIAEGYSVSREKKESFPLTVTSAQKNPTAFYLCATSQGRHGYTFGSGTRLTVV.

The chain uses TRBV4-2 and TRBJ2-7; D may correspond to TRBD1 or TRBD2 (5 bases each). V lost 1 base and J lost 6, with 10 bases in between. Germline lookup yields CDR1 LGHNA and CDR2 YNFKEQ. This CDR3 has 13 amino acids. The CDR3 DNA reads as TGTGCCAGCAGCCAAGTAGCAGGGACCGAGCAGTACTTC. Translating it yields CASSQVAGTEQYF.

The CDR3 coding sequence is TGTGCCAGCAGCGGTGACAGGGGGCTCCTCTTAAGCTCCTACGAGCAGTACTTC. Amino acids: CASSGDRGLLLSSYEQYF. The rearrangement joins TRBV7-2 to TRBJ2-7; 10 nucleotides line up with TRBD1. CDR1 SGHTA and CDR2 FQGNSA come from the germline V gene. The CDR3 totals 18 residues. The trim removed 5 bases at V and 0 bases at J, leaving 13 bases unmatched.

The chain joins TRBV7-2 to TRBJ1-2; D gene uncertain. The CDR3 is 14 residues long. In germline, CDR1 is SGHTA, CDR2 FQGNSA. With 5 bases removed from V and 8 bases from J, the gap between germline ends came to 18 bases. Written as DNA, the CDR3 is TGTGCCAGCAGCATTCCTGGAGAGGGTCGAGGCTACACCTTC. This gives the protein CASSIPGEGRGYTF.

As DNA, the CDR3 is TGCGCCAGCAGCGCCCGGGACAGGGAAGATCGAGACGAGCAGTACTTC. Translated: CASSARDREDRDEQYF. The J gene is TRBJ2-7, the V gene TRBV5-1, with 9 bases matching TRBD1. The germline V gene has CDR1 SGHRS and CDR2 YFSETQ. The CDR3 spans 16 residues. With V trimmed by 4 bases and J by 5 bases, 13 bases remained unmatched.

The chain links TRBV5-1 to TRBJ1-1; 7 bases match TRBD1. Per germline, CDR1 SGHRS and CDR2 YFSETQ. The CDR3 has 15 amino acids. The J segment lost 3 bases and the V segment lost 4 bases, leaving 9 bases of the junction unmatched. In nucleotides, the CDR3 is TGCGCCAGCAGCCTGGAACCGGGACAGTACACTGAAGCTTTCTTT. Translation: CASSLEPGQYTEAFF. The full variable domain, in which reference TRBV5-1 and TRBJ1-1 provide the parts outside the CDR3, is KAGVTQTPRYLIKTRGQQVTLSCSPISGHRSVSWYQQTPGQGLQFLFEYFSETQRNKGNFPGRFSGRQFSNSRSEMNVSTLELGDSALYLCASSLEPGQYTEAFFGQGTRLTVV.

In this sample, this clone turned up a few times. This chain links TRBV6-5 with TRBJ2-3; TRBD2 aligns across 7 bases. CDR3 size: 16 residues. The trim removed 4 bases at V and 5 bases at J, leaving 12 bases unmatched. Germline values: CDR1 MNHEY, CDR2 SVGAGI. Here the CDR3 reads CASSSPSGGGLDTQYF. The CDR3 DNA is TGTGCCAGCAGTTCCCCTAGCGGTGGAGGGTTAGATACGCAGTATTTT.

The chain combines TRBV27 with TRBJ2-1; a possible D gene is TRBD2 (5 bases). The CDR3 loop spans 15 amino acids. The V end lost 4 bases, the J end lost 5 bases, and 15 bases lay between the germline ends. Germline values: CDR1 MNHEY, CDR2 SMNVEV (reference sequence). The CDR3 loop is CASSYERYIDNEQFF. In DNA, the CDR3 is TGTGCCAGCAGTTACGAGCGGTATATTGACAATGAGCAGTTCTTC.

This clone was detected only once. The J gene is TRBJ1-2, the V gene TRBV19; no firm D call. Germline CDR1 and CDR2: LNHDA and SQIVND (reference sequence). Trimming shortened V by 8 bases and J by 4 bases, and 14 bases separated the two germline ends. The CDR3 has 13 amino acids. The CDR3 coding sequence is TGTGCCAGTTCGCACGAAGGTTCCTATGGCTACACCTTC. As protein: CASSHEGSYGYTF.

The CDR3 loop reads CASSPGRGASGTDTQYF. CDR3 nucleotides: TGTGCCAGCAGCCCGGGAAGAGGGGCTAGCGGCACAGATACGCAGTATTTT. The rearrangement joins TRBV5-4 to TRBJ2-3, with D maybe TRBD2 (6 bases). CDR1 and CDR2 (germline): SGHNT, YYREEE (reference sequence). V lost 4 bases and J lost 1, with 19 bases in between. CDR3 length equals 17 residues.

The rearrangement joins TRBV27 to TRBJ1-1; D might be TRBD1 (5 bases). This CDR3 has 14 amino acids. The germline V and J ends were trimmed by 2 bases and 4 bases, with 11 bases remaining between them. The germline CDR1 and CDR2 sequences are MNHEY and SMNVEV (reference sequence). The CDR3 region has the DNA TGTGCCAGCAGTTTAGGCTGGGGGGTCACTGAAGCTTTCTTT. Translated: CASSLGWGVTEAFF.

This clone has just one count. The chain has TRBV2 and TRBJ1-1, with D tentatively TRBD1 (6 bases). Germline loops: CDR1 SNHLY, CDR2 FYNNEI. The V gene lost 1 base and the J gene lost 11 bases, with 11 bases spanning the gap. This CDR3 is 12 amino acids long. This chain's CDR3 is CASSEGGRGAFF. In DNA form, the CDR3 reads TGTGCCAGCAGTGAAGGTGGAAGGGGGGCTTTCTTT.

The chain joins TRBV5-8 to TRBJ2-3; possible D gene TRBD1, 5 bases. Germline lookup yields CDR1 SGHTS and CDR2 YDEGEE. The CDR3 consists of 13 residues. Trimming took off 1 base at V and 3 bases at J, with 6 bases between the two ends. Here the CDR3 reads CASSLQGTDTQYF. Here the CDR3 DNA reads TGTGCCAGCAGCTTGCAGGGTACAGATACGCAGTATTTT.

The chain carries TRBV2 and TRBJ2-2; unclear D gene. Germline values: CDR1 SNHLY, CDR2 FYNNEI. V was shortened by 11 bases and J by 2 bases, with 12 bases between the two germline ends. This CDR3 spans 13 amino acids. This CDR3 reads CACRTGNTGELFF. CDR3 bases: TGTGCCTGCCGGACGGGTAACACCGGGGAGCTGTTTTTT.

The V gene is TRBV7-2, the J gene TRBJ2-4; 9 nucleotides align to TRBD2. Per germline, CDR1 SGHTA and CDR2 FQGNSA. This CDR3 has 18 residues. The V segment lost 5 bases and the J segment 0 bases; nucleotides outside the gene matches: 11. The CDR3 nucleotides are TGTGCCAGCAGCCCCCGGACTAGCGCTGCCCTAGCCAAAAACATTCAGTACTTC. It specifies CASSPRTSAALAKNIQYF.

The sample holds one count of this clone. This chain joins TRBV7-9 and TRBJ1-2; 9 bases are shared with TRBD1. V shed 5 bases and J 4 bases; nucleotides not matched to a gene: 5. This CDR3 region has 14 residues. Germline V gene data show CDR1 as SEHNR and CDR2 as FQNEAQ (reference sequence). The CDR3 DNA sequence: TGTGCCAGCAGCGACGGGACAGGGATCTATGGCTACACCTTC. This gives the protein CASSDGTGIYGYTF. The full variable domain, with the rest looked up from reference TRBV7-9 and TRBJ1-2, is DTGVSQNPRHKITKRGQNVTFRCDPISEHNRLYWYRQTLGQGPEFLTYFQNEAQLEKSRLLSDRFSAERPKGSFSTLEIQRTEQGDSAMYLCASSDGTGIYGYTFGSGTRLTVV.

The CDR3 sequence: CASSLAGPDSGNYEQYF. The CDR3 DNA reads as TGCGCCAGCAGCTTGGCTGGTCCGGACAGTGGGAACTACGAGCAGTACTTC. This chain connects TRBV5-1 to TRBJ2-7; D possibly corresponds to TRBD1 (6 bases). Trimming pared 0 bases from V and 3 bases from J, leaving 19 bases between. The germline CDR1 and CDR2 sequences are SGHRS and YFSETQ. This CDR3 is 17 amino acids long.

V and J are TRBV7-2 and TRBJ2-5; D call uncertain. Germline-derived CDR1 and CDR2 are SGHTA and FQGNSA. Between the trimmed V and J ends, which lost 1 base and 5 bases, there was a span of 11 bases. The CDR3 runs to 14 residues. CDR3 region: CASSLVGEAETQYF. CDR3 coding DNA: TGTGCCAGCAGCTTAGTTGGCGAGGCGGAGACCCAGTACTTC.

V is TRBV7-3 and J is TRBJ1-4; no reliable D call. V shed 3 bases and J shed 4 bases, with 6 bases lying between them. CDR3 length: 13 amino acids. The V gene's germline CDR1 is SGHTA and CDR2 FQGTGA. CDR3: CASSLNNNEKLFF. The CDR3 DNA follows: TGTGCCAGCAGCTTGAACAATAATGAAAAACTGTTTTTT.

This chain connects TRBV7-8 to TRBJ2-7, with 7 bases that match TRBD1. J was trimmed by 5 bases and V by 3 bases; bases with no gene match: 13. Per germline, CDR1 SGHVS and CDR2 FQNEAQ. The CDR3 sequence is 16 residues long. CDR3 bases: TGTGCCAGCAGCTTTCCCTCAAACTACAGGGGCCACGAGCAGTACTTC. Protein: CASSFPSNYRGHEQYF.

The genes are TRBV14 and TRBJ2-5, with 8 positions matching TRBD1. The CDR3 runs to 15 residues. Germline lookup yields CDR1 SGHDN and CDR2 FVKESK. Trimming removed 3 bases from V and 5 bases from J; junction bases left unmatched: 8. CDR3 amino acids: CASSHRTGSRETQYF. As DNA, the CDR3 is TGTGCCAGCAGCCATAGGACAGGGTCGAGGGAGACCCAGTACTTC.

V and J are TRBV7-9 and TRBJ2-1; 10 bases match TRBD2. This CDR3 spans 14 amino acids. Germline lookup yields CDR1 SEHNR and CDR2 FQNEAQ (reference sequence). The junction had 4 bases not matched to a gene; V was cut back by 4 bases and J by 7 bases. This chain's CDR3 is CASSSGLARNEQFF. The CDR3 DNA sequence: TGTGCCAGCAGCTCGGGACTAGCGAGGAATGAGCAGTTCTTC. Full variable domain (outside the CDR3, taken from reference TRBV7-9 and TRBJ2-1): DTGVSQNPRHKITKRGQNVTFRCDPISEHNRLYWYRQTLGQGPEFLTYFQNEAQLEKSRLLSDRFSAERPKGSFSTLEIQRTEQGDSAMYLCASSSGLARNEQFFGPGTRLTVL.

J is TRBJ2-3 and V is TRBV28; TRBD2 matches at 9 bases. CDR3 size: 18 residues. Germline trimming cut 1 base from V and 1 base from J; bases unmatched to any gene: 9. The germline V gene has CDR1 MDHEN and CDR2 SYDVKM. CDR3 sequence reads: CASSLLAGGPSRTDTQYF. For the CDR3, the DNA is TGTGCCAGCAGTTTATTGGCGGGAGGGCCCTCCCGCACAGATACGCAGTATTTT. Filled out from reference TRBV28 and TRBJ2-3, the complete variable domain reads DVKVTQSSRYLVKRTGEKVFLECVQDMDHENMFWYRQDPGLGLRLIYFSYDVKMKEKGDIPEGYSVSREKKERFSLILESASTNQTSMYLCASSLLAGGPSRTDTQYFGPGTRLTVL.

The chain recombines TRBV29-1 with TRBJ2-6; possibly TRBD1 for D (6 bases). Looked up from germline, CDR1 is SQVTM and CDR2 is ANQGSEA. There are 15 residues in the CDR3. Trimming removed 6 bases at V and 0 bases at J, with 12 bases between. CDR3: CSVRKGDSGANVLTF. CDR3 coding DNA: TGCAGCGTCCGCAAGGGGGACTCTGGGGCCAACGTCCTGACTTTC.

The CDR3 sequence is CAGDTRPSDGYTF. The DNA for the CDR3 is TGTGCCGGAGACACTCGGCCCTCCGATGGCTACACCTTC. This chain joins TRBV30 and TRBJ1-2; D not resolved. Between the trimmed V and J ends, which lost 8 bases and 6 bases, there was a span of 19 bases. The CDR3 totals 13 residues. Germline loops: CDR1 GTSNPN, CDR2 SVGIG (reference sequence).